The 5 T cell receptor beta chains reported below all come from one sample, sequenced in a study of cytomegalovirus exposure and HLA in healthy donors. PCR employed 60 Vbeta and 13 Jbeta primers. Clones were sequenced by immunoSEQ multiplex PCR, and TCRdb holds only the in-frame ones, with some missing. The sample has about 100,000 clones; over 75% are singletons. The sample comprised PBMCs. Receptors were obtained from a male donor in good health and CMV-seronegative.

The V and J genes are TRBV5-1 and TRBJ1-1, with a weak D call TRBD1 (5 bases). This CDR3 has 14 residues. CDR1 SGHRS and CDR2 YFSETQ come from the germline V gene. V dropped 5 bases and J dropped 5 bases, with 16 bases sitting between them. The CDR3 spells CASSSGGGKTEAFF. The CDR3 nucleotides read TGCGCCAGCAGTTCCGGGGGAGGTAAGACTGAAGCTTTCTTT.

The chain uses TRBV5-1 and TRBJ2-2; 9 nucleotides agree with TRBD2. This CDR3 region has 17 residues. Germline V gene sequence: CDR1 SGHRS, CDR2 YFSETQ. With V trimmed by 0 bases and J by 0 bases, 3 bases remained unmatched. CDR3 nucleotide sequence: TGCGCCAGCAGCTTGGGACTAGCGGTAACGAACACCGGGGAGCTGTTTTTT. Translation: CASSLGLAVTNTGELFF.

This chain connects TRBV29-1 to TRBJ2-7; unclear D gene. The germline CDR1 and CDR2 sequences are SQVTM and ANQGSEA. Trimming took off 2 bases at V and 4 bases at J, with 15 bases between the two ends. The CDR3 is 14 residues long. The CDR3 sequence is CSVEKSDLYYEQYF. Written as DNA, the CDR3 is TGCAGCGTTGAAAAGAGCGACTTATATTACGAGCAGTACTTC.

The chain links TRBV6-4 to TRBJ1-2, with TRBD1 identical over 7 bases. J lost 3 bases, V lost 9 bases, and 10 bases had no gene match. This CDR3 is built from 14 residues. The germline V gene has CDR1 MRHNA and CDR2 SNTAGT. The CDR3 DNA follows: TGTGCCAGTAAGGGACAGCCCTTGGACTATGGCTACACCTTC. Residues: CASKGQPLDYGYTF.

V usage is TRBV7-9 and J usage is TRBJ2-1; TRBD2 matches at 8 bases. Germline values: CDR1 SEHNR, CDR2 FQNEAQ (reference sequence). This CDR3 comprises 15 residues. V gave up 5 bases and J gave up 4 bases; unmatched junction bases: 7. CDR3 loop: CASSPLLAAYNEQFF. CDR3 DNA sequence: TGTGCCAGCAGCCCCCTACTAGCGGCATACAATGAGCAGTTCTTC.